This note documents a single T cell receptor (beta chain) sequence. The specificity of this receptor is unknown. Base quality data are lacking; no much larger clone is found one base away. The CDR3, from cysteine to phenylalanine, totals 16 residues. Only CDR3 DNA remains: 48 bases, in frame from the first base. From the germline V gene, CDR1 is SGHDN and CDR2 is FVKESK. The junction shows trimming of 4 bases on V and 6 bases on J, and the gene matches do not reach 5 bases of it. The data are from a study of read filtering for tumor transcriptome and immune sequencing (dated by TCRdb to 2018 to 2021). For the wider study: Of the patients in the cohort, approximately 16 were male and some 15 were female, and their mean age was 65.9 years, with a range of about 40 to 85. TCR-region mapped reads per sample ranged from about 3.5 to 11 million with IR-seq versus only about 85 to 1273 with RNA-seq. Using the same bone marrow samples, the study compared TCR repertoires obtained by targeted immune repertoire sequencing with those obtained by bulk whole-transcriptome sequencing. After DNase treatment, whole-transcriptome libraries were prepared with the TruSeq RNA Access Library Prep Kit. By revised international staging, roughly eight patients were R-ISS I, fewer than 20 were R-ISS II and 6 or 7 were R-ISS III. A main aim was a read-filtering strategy for immune repertoire data, specifically whether clonotypes supported by a single read should be removed. Points the paper makes about the study in general: The sorted CD138-negative fraction was a mixed bone marrow immune population, not purified T cells. When single-read clonotypes were removed, the proportions of shared clonotypes in IR-seq and RNA-seq correlated more strongly. Single-read clonotypes made up roughly four fifths of clonotypes but roughly 3.2% of total reads in IR-seq, and 70% to 75% of clonotypes and roughly 45% of reads in RNA-seq. Compared with RNA-seq, IR-seq captured clonotypes at much greater depth and more reliably, and a smaller IR-seq throughput was enough to identify most of the shared clonotypes.

TCR libraries were built from 400 ng RNA with the Immunoverse kit, using molecular barcoded adaptors covering alpha/delta and beta/gamma chains. TCR library preparation used the same RNA that was used for transcriptome sequencing. Sequencing of TCR libraries was carried out on an Illumina HiSeq 4000 with 2 x 150 cycles. On the authors' methods: Using MiXCR, which included quality filtering and error correction, TCR reads were aligned to human V, D, J and C references and then assembled into CDR3 clonotypes. Clonotype counts and gene usage diversity were analyzed with the tcR package in R. Raw mapping reads were checked after the RNA-seq reads had been mapped by STAR aligner version 2.5.3a onto the human GRCh37 genome. IR-seq fastq files were randomly downsampled with Seqtk 1.3 to test the effect of sequencing depth on detected clonotypes. TCRdb itself trimmed the public reads at Q25 with fastp, ran MiXCR and retained productive beta chains. Under each unique CDR3 protein, matching rows form one entry showing the most common genes and DNA. TCRdb, not the authors, supplied the V and J calls. Across this sample there are about 41,000 distinct CDR3 sequences, with 13% seen only once. The leading ten clones occupy approximately 30% of the sample.

Every patient had bone marrow sampled at the time of active disease. Ficoll-Hypaque density gradient centrifugation was used to isolate the bone marrow mononuclear cells. Myeloma plasma cells were removed and CD138-negative cells were collected by negative selection after labeling with CD138 magnetic microbeads on a MACS separator. Purity of the isolated cells was checked by flow cytometry on an Attune NxT using CD138 antibodies. TRIzol reagent was used to extract total RNA, which was then quantified with a NanoDrop spectrophotometer. Paired RNA-seq and IR-seq were performed on each patient's CD138-negative bone marrow sample.

The material sequenced was a population of CD138-negative cells sorted from bone marrow. Interpreted using the paper, the cell subset or site label stands for: bone marrow mononuclear cells depleted of CD138+ plasma/myeloma cells by negative magnetic selection. The TCR sequence derives from a donor aged 40 or over with multiple myeloma. The chain joins TRBV14 to TRBJ2-2, and TRBD2 aligns with 13 junction nucleotides. The DNA reads as follows: TGTGCCAGCAGCCCCGGACTAGCGGGAGAGGCCGGGGAGCTGTTTTTT. Translated, it reads CASSPGLAGEAGELFF.